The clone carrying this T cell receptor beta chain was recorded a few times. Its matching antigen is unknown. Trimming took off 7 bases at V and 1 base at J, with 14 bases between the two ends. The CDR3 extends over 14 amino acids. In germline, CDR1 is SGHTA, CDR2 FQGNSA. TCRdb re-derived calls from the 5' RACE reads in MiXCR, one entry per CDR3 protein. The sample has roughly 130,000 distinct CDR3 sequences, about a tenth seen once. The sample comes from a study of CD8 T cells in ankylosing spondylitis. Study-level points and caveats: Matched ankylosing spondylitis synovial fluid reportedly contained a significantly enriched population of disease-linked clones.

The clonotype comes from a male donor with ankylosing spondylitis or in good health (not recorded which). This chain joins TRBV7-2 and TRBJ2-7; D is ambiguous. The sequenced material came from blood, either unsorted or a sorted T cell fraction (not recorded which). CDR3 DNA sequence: TGTGCCAGCAACCTTGATGGTTTTTCCTACGAGCAGTACTTC. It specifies CASNLDGFSYEQYF.